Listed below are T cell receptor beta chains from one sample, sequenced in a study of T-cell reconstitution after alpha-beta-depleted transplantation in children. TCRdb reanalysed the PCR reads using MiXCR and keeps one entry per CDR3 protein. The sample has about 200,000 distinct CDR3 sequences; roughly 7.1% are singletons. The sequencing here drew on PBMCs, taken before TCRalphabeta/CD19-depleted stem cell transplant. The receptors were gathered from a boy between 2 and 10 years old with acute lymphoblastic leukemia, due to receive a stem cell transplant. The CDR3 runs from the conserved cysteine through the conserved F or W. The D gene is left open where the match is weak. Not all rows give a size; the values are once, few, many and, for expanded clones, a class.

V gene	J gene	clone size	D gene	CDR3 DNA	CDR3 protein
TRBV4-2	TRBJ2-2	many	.	TGTGCCAGCAGCCAAGAGTGGGATTGGGACACCGGGGAGCTGTTTTTT	CASSQEWDWDTGELFF
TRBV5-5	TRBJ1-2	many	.	TGTGCCAGCAGCTTCGTCAGGGGAGACGGCTACACCTTC	CASSFVRGDGYTF
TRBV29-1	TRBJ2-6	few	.	TGCAGCGTTGCCCCGAGGGCTGGGGCCAACGTCCTGACTTTC	CSVAPRAGANVLTF
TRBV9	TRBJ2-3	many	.	TGTGCCAGCAGTGTAAGCGGGAGCACAGATACGCAGTATTTT	CASSVSGSTDTQYF
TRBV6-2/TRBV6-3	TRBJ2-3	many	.	TGTGCCAGCAGTTTCCCTTCTAGAACAGATACGCAGTATTTT	CASSFPSRTDTQYF
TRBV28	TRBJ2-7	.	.	TGTGCCAGCAGTTTGCGCACGGGCGCGGGCGAGCAGTACTTC	CASSLRTGAGEQYF
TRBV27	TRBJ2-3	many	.	TGTGCCAGCAGTTTATCGCCCCCTGCTCCACTAGATACGCAGTATTTT	CASSLSPPAPLDTQYF
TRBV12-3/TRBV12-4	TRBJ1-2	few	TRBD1	TGTGCCAGTTCAGTACGGACAGGGGGCAGGAATGGCTACACCTTC	CASSVRTGGRNGYTF
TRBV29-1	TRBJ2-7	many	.	TGCAGCGTTGAAGGCCAATTCTACGAGCAGTACTTC	CSVEGQFYEQYF
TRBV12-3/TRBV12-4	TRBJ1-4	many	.	TGTGCCAGCAGCCAGATGGGTTGGGGTGAAAAACTGTTTTTT	CASSQMGWGEKLFF
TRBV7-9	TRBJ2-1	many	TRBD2	TGTGCCAGCAGCCTGCTAGCGGGAACTACCCCCTACAATGAGCAGTTCTTC	CASSLLAGTTPYNEQFF
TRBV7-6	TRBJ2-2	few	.	TGTGCCAGCAGCTTAAGACAGGCCCAGAACACCGGGGAGCTGTTTTTT	CASSLRQAQNTGELFF
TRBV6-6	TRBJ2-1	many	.	TGTGCCAGCAAGTCCTACAATGAGCAGTTCTTC	CASKSYNEQFF
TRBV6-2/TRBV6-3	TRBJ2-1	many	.	TGTGCCAGCAGCTGGGGCGCTGAGCAGTTCTTC	CASSWGAEQFF
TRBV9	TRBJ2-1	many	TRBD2	TGTGCCAGCAGCGTAGAATCTAGCGGGGGGTACAATGAGCAGTTCTTC	CASSVESSGGYNEQFF
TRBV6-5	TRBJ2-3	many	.	TGTGCCAGCAGTTACACAGCCTTTGAGGGCACAGATACGCAGTATTTT	CASSYTAFEGTDTQYF
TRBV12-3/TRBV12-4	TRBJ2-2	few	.	TGTGCCAGCAGGTCCCTAGCCGGGGAGCTGTTTTTT	CASRSLAGELFF
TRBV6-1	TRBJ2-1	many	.	TGTGCCAGCATTGGGGCGTCGAACCAGCAGTTCTTC	CASIGASNQQFF
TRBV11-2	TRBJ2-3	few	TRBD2	TGTGCCAGCAGCTTTTTTTCAGCGGGAGGGCCAAATACGCAGTATTTT	CASSFFSAGGPNTQYF
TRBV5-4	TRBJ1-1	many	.	TGTGCCAGCGCAAACGTAGTGAACACTGAAGCTTTCTTT	CASANVVNTEAFF
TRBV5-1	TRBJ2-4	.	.	TGCGCCAGCAGCTTGGCGGGGGCGCGGGCCAAAAACATTCAGTACTTC	CASSLAGARAKNIQYF
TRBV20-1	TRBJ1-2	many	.	TGCAGTGCTCACAGCGTTAACTATGGCTACACCTTC	CSAHSVNYGYTF
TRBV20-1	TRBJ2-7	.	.	TGCAGTGCTACCTTCCCTCCGAAGTACGAGCAGTACTTC	CSATFPPKYEQYF
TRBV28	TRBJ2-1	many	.	TGTGCCAGCAAAGCAGGGTCAGGGAGGAATGAGCAGTTCTTC	CASKAGSGRNEQFF
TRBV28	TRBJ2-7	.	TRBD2	TGTGCCAGCACCATAGCGGGAGGATACTCCTACGAGCAGTACTTC	CASTIAGGYSYEQYF
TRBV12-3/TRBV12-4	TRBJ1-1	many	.	TGTGCCAGCAGTTTATCCACCGGGACCTCCACTGAAGCTTTCTTT	CASSLSTGTSTEAFF
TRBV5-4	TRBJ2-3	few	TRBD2	TGTGCCAGCAGCTTGTTCCAGCGGGGCCCTAGCACAGATACGCAGTATTTT	CASSLFQRGPSTDTQYF
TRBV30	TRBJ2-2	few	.	TGTGCCTGGAGGGCCCTGGATCTAGACGGAACCGGGGAGCTGTTTTTT	CAWRALDLDGTGELFF